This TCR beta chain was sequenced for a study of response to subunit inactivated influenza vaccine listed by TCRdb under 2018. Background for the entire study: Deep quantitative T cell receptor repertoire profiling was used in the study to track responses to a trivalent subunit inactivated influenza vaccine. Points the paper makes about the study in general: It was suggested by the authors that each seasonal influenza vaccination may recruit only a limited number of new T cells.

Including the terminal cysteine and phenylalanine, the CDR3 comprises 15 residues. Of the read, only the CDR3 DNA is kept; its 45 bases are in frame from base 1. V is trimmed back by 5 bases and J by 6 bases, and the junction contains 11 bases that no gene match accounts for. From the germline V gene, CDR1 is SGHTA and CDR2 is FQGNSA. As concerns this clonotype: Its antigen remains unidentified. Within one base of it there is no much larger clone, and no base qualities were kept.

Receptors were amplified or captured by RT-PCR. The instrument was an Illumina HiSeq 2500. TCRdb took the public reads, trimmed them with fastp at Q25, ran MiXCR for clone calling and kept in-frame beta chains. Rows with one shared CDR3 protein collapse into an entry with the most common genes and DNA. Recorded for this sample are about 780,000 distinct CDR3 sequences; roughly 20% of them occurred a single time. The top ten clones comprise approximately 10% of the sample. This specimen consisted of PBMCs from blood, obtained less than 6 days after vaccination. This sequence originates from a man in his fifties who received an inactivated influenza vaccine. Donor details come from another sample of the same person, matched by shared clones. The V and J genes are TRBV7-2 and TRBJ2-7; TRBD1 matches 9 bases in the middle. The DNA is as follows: TGTGCCAGCAGCCATAGACGGGACAGGGCACGCGAGCAGTACTTC. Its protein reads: CASSHRRDRAREQYF.